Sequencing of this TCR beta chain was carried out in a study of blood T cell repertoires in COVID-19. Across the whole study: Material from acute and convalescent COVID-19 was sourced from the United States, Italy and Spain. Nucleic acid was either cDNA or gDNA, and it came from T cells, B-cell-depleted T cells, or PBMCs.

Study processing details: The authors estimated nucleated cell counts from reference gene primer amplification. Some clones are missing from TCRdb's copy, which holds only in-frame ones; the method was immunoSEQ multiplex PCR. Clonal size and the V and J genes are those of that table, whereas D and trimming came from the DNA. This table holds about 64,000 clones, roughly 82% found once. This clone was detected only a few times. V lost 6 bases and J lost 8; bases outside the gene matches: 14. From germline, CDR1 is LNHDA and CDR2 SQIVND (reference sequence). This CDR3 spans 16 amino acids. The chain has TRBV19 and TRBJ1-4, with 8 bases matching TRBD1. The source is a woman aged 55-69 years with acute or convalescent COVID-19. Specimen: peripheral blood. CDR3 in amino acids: CASRPGTGRVNEKLFF. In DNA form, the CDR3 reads TGTGCCAGTAGGCCCGGGACAGGCCGTGTTAACGAAAAACTGTTTTTT.